These 23 T cell receptor beta chains originate from one sample sequenced in a study of T cells in Graves' hyperthyroidism and ophthalmopathy. There were TCR beta CDR3 regions amplified from RNA transcripts. A first-round RT-PCR of the TCR CDR3 used the HTBI primer set. MiXCR, applied by TCRdb to the multiplex PCR reads, yields one record per CDR3 protein. The sample contains hundreds of thousands of distinct CDR3 sequences, 15% to 19% of which appear only once. The specimen sequenced was blood. All receptors come from a woman younger than 30 with Graves' hyperthyroidism that later progressed to Graves' ophthalmopathy.

This clonotype was observed at least ten times. The chain uses TRBV10-3 and TRBJ1-2; D is unclear. The V gene's germline CDR1 is ENHRY and CDR2 SYGVKD. CDR3 length: 14 amino acids. Deletions cut 0 bases from V and 2 bases from J, with 7 bases between. The CDR3 region is CAISESKLNYGYTF. The CDR3 DNA reads as TGTGCCATCAGTGAGTCGAAGTTGAACTATGGCTACACCTTC.

Ten or more counts support this clonotype. V gene TRBV28 combines with J gene TRBJ2-2, with D possibly being TRBD1 or TRBD2 (5 bases each). Germline V gene data show CDR1 as MDHEN and CDR2 as SYDVKM. The CDR3 totals 17 residues. Trimming removed 6 bases at V and 6 bases at J, with 23 bases between. CDR3 in amino acids: CASSYLILGADAGELFF. CDR3 DNA: TGTGCCAGCAGCTACTTGATCCTCGGGGCTGACGCCGGGGAGCTGTTTTTT.

Only a few counts were recorded for this clonotype. The chain joins TRBV7-2 to TRBJ2-7; 7 bases are shared with TRBD1. CDR1 is SGHTA and CDR2 is FQGNSA in the germline V gene. V was pared by 3 bases and J by 7 bases, with 18 bases of the junction left unmatched. The CDR3 has 17 residues. The CDR3 DNA sequence: TGTGCCAGCAGCTTTCCGGCGAGGGGGCCTGGGGCTACGGAGCAGTACTTC. Its protein is CASSFPARGPGATEQYF.

The table lists this clonotype with a few counts. The chain joins TRBV5-5 to TRBJ2-7, with D unclear. Germline CDR1 and CDR2: SGHKS and YYEKEE (reference sequence). This CDR3 comprises 11 residues. V was clipped by 2 bases and J by 4 bases, with 4 bases between them. CDR3 DNA sequence: TGTGCCAGCAGCTTTGAATACGAGCAGTACTTC. Its translation: CASSFEYEQYF.

This clonotype came up many times. The chain carries TRBV27 and TRBJ2-7; weak D call: TRBD2 (6 bases). This CDR3 has 14 residues. Trimming removed 5 bases from V and 9 bases from J, with 20 bases in between. Germline assignment: CDR1 MNHEY and CDR2 SMNVEV (reference sequence). CDR3 sequence reads: CASSVRDPGVSQYF. The CDR3 DNA follows: TGTGCCAGCAGTGTCCGGGACCCGGGGGTATCGCAGTACTTC.

There are many counts of this clonotype. The chain is built from TRBV6-1 and TRBJ1-6; 9 bases map to TRBD1. Germline lookup yields CDR1 MNHNS and CDR2 SASEGT. CDR3 length: 15 amino acids. The J segment lost 9 bases and the V segment lost 4 bases, leaving 7 bases of the junction unmatched. CDR3 coding DNA: TGTGCCAGCAGTGGAGGGGACAGGGTTGGTTCACCCCTCCACTTT. Its protein is CASSGGDRVGSPLHF.

This clonotype has a count of ten or more. The chain combines TRBV18 with TRBJ2-7; 8 bases are shared with TRBD1. J lost 3 bases, V lost 7 bases, and 5 bases had no gene match. CDR1 and CDR2 (germline): KGHSH, LQKENI. There are 13 residues in the CDR3. The CDR3 DNA sequence: TGTGCCAGCTATAAGACAGGGGACTACGAGCAGTACTTC. It encodes CASYKTGDYEQYF. The full variable domain, its missing parts supplied by reference TRBV18 and TRBJ2-7, is NAGVMQNPRHLVRRRGQEARLRCSPMKGHSHVYWYRQLPEEGLKFMVYLQKENIIDESGMPKERFSAEFPKEGPSILRIQQVVRGDSAAYFCASYKTGDYEQYFGPGTRLTVT.

This clonotype was observed many times. The chain combines TRBV30 with TRBJ2-3; D is possibly TRBD2 (7 bases). Germline V gene data show CDR1 as GTSNPN and CDR2 as SVGIG (reference sequence). This CDR3 region has 14 residues. Deletions cut 4 bases from V and 4 bases from J, with 15 bases between. The CDR3 DNA reads TGTGCCTGGAATAGGGGGGGCCCCCCAGATACGCAGTATTTT. This sequence encodes CAWNRGGPPDTQYF. Combining the CDR3 with reference TRBV30 and TRBJ2-3 gives the whole variable domain SQTIHQWPATLVQPVGSPLSLECTVEGTSNPNLYWYRQAAGRGLQLLFYSVGIGQISSEVPQNLSASRPQDRQFILSSKKLLLSDSGFYLCAWNRGGPPDTQYFGPGTRLTVL.

Many counts were recorded for this clonotype. The CDR3 DNA is TGTGCCAGCAGTACCGGGACTAGCGGCAATGAGCAGTTCTTC. It translates to CASSTGTSGNEQFF. V and J are TRBV27 and TRBJ2-1, with 11 bases fitting TRBD2. Looked up from germline, CDR1 is MNHEY and CDR2 is SMNVEV (reference sequence). With V trimmed by 5 bases and J by 6 bases, 3 bases remained unmatched. The length of the CDR3 is 14 residues.

The chain has TRBV3-1 and TRBJ1-2, with 10 bases identical to TRBD1. J was trimmed by 6 bases and V by 3 bases; bases with no gene match: 10. This CDR3 has 16 residues. Germline V gene data show CDR1 as LGHDT and CDR2 as YNNKEL (reference sequence). Here the CDR3 reads CASSQEFPGTGDGYTF. CDR3 in DNA: TGTGCCAGCAGCCAGGAATTCCCCGGGACAGGGGATGGCTACACCTTC.

This clonotype was detected ten times or more. The rearrangement links TRBV6-1 to TRBJ2-2; 8 bases line up with TRBD1. The germline V gene has CDR1 MNHNS and CDR2 SASEGT. Trimming took 2 bases from V and 3 from J; bases not matched to a gene: 14. The CDR3 has 19 residues. CDR3 sequence: CASSENLAGGVLYTGELFF. The CDR3 DNA sequence: TGTGCCAGCAGTGAAAATCTGGCAGGGGGCGTCTTGTACACCGGGGAGCTGTTTTTT.

This clonotype showed up many times. The chain has TRBV6-1 and TRBJ2-1; 7 bases are shared with TRBD1. This CDR3 comprises 16 residues. Germline V gene sequence: CDR1 MNHNS, CDR2 SASEGT. V lost 6 bases, J lost 0 bases, and 8 bases stayed unmatched. As DNA, the CDR3 is TGTGCCAGCAGCACCGGGACAGTTCTCTCCTACAATGAGCAGTTCTTC. It encodes CASSTGTVLSYNEQFF.

This clonotype was recorded many times. The genes are TRBV28 and TRBJ2-3, with unresolved D. Germline CDR1 MDHEN, CDR2 SYDVKM. The CDR3 loop spans 15 amino acids. V shed 5 bases and J shed 2 bases, with 14 bases lying between them. For the CDR3, the DNA is TGTGCCAGCAGTCCCCCCGAGGACGACACAGATACGCAGTATTTT. Residues: CASSPPEDDTDTQYF.

This clonotype was picked up a small number of times. The rearrangement uses TRBV14 and TRBJ2-1; D ambiguous. The CDR3 consists of 18 residues. V lost 0 bases and J 1 base, leaving 16 bases between the germline ends. Germline lookup yields CDR1 SGHDN and CDR2 FVKESK. This CDR3 is CASSQDSASGRSYNEQFF. CDR3 nucleotides: TGTGCCAGCAGCCAAGATTCAGCTTCGGGTAGGTCCTACAATGAGCAGTTCTTC.

This clonotype has ten or more counts. The J gene is TRBJ2-3, the V gene TRBV28, with TRBD2 matching over 8 bases. Per germline, CDR1 MDHEN and CDR2 SYDVKM. The CDR3 totals 14 residues. V was pared by 5 bases and J by 7 bases, with 8 bases of the junction left unmatched. CDR3 sequence reads: CASSPQRELNTQYF. DNA for the CDR3: TGTGCCAGCAGTCCCCAGCGGGAGTTGAATACGCAGTATTTT. The complete variable domain, with remaining parts taken from reference TRBV28 and TRBJ2-3, reads DVKVTQSSRYLVKRTGEKVFLECVQDMDHENMFWYRQDPGLGLRLIYFSYDVKMKEKGDIPEGYSVSREKKERFSLILESASTNQTSMYLCASSPQRELNTQYFGPGTRLTVL.

This clonotype has at least ten counts. Germline and junction disagree at one end, which may indicate a read error. The genes are TRBV7-7 and TRBJ2-5; D may match TRBD1 or TRBD2 (7 bases each). The CDR3 length is 15 residues. CDR1 and CDR2 (germline): SSHAT, FNYEAQ (reference sequence). The CDR3 sequence is CASSFDREGQETQYF. In nucleotides, the CDR3 is TGTGCTAGCAGCTTCGACAGGGAGGGCCAAGAGACCCAGTACTTC.

This clonotype showed up many times. This chain connects TRBV6-1 to TRBJ2-1; D may correspond to TRBD1 or TRBD2 (6 bases each). Germline V gene lookup returns CDR1 MNHNS and CDR2 SASEGT. CDR3 size: 14 residues. V lost 6 bases and J 9 bases, leaving 18 bases between the germline ends. CDR3 nucleotides: TGTGCCAGCAGCTCCGGACAGAGCGGGCGTGAGCAGTTCTTC. This codes for CASSSGQSGREQFF.

The table lists this clonotype with a few counts. The chain joins TRBV5-4 to TRBJ2-2, with TRBD1 identical over 7 bases. CDR1 is SGHNT, CDR2 YYREEE, per germline (reference sequence). This CDR3 spans 14 amino acids. Trimming cost V 2 bases and J 7 bases; bases outside gene matches: 5. CDR3 bases: TGTGCCAGCAGCTTCGGACAGGCGGGCGGGGAGCTGTTTTTT. Translated: CASSFGQAGGELFF.

The rearrangement links TRBV28 to TRBJ2-7, with TRBD1 matching 9 bases. The germline V gene has CDR1 MDHEN and CDR2 SYDVKM. The trim removed 3 bases at V and 6 bases at J, leaving 18 bases unmatched. CDR3 size: 18 residues. CDR3 DNA sequence: TGTGCCAGCAGTTTTGAGCTGGAGACAGGGGGGGGCTACGGCGAGCAGTACTTC. It encodes CASSFELETGGGYGEQYF.

This clonotype occurred a few times. V gene TRBV5-6 combines with J gene TRBJ2-7, with D maybe TRBD2 (5 bases). The CDR3 runs 15 residues. CDR1 and CDR2 from the germline V gene are SGHDT and YYEEEE. Trimming left V 0 bases short and J 2 bases short, with 12 bases between. Here the CDR3 DNA reads TGTGCCAGCAGCTTGGGGAGCCCGGGGACCTACGAGCAGTACTTC. This gives the protein CASSLGSPGTYEQYF.

The sample holds many counts of this clonotype. CDR3 amino acids: CASRLIGTGVGYTF. CDR3 in DNA: TGTGCCAGCAGGCTCATTGGGACAGGGGTGGGCTACACCTTC. V is TRBV28 and J is TRBJ1-2, with 10 bases fitting TRBD1. Trimming removed 6 bases from V and 8 bases from J; junction bases left unmatched: 9. CDR3 length equals 14 residues. Germline lookup yields CDR1 MDHEN and CDR2 SYDVKM.

The chain uses TRBV9 and TRBJ1-6; TRBD1 is a possible D gene (5 bases). Between the trimmed V and J ends, which lost 0 bases and 9 bases, there was a span of 7 bases. The germline gives CDR1 SGDLS, CDR2 YYNGEE. The CDR3 covers 13 residues. The DNA for the CDR3 is TGTGCCAGCAGCGTAGGGGACGGTTCACCCCTCCACTTT. Its translation: CASSVGDGSPLHF.

There are many counts of this clonotype. V is TRBV28 and J is TRBJ2-5; weak D call: TRBD2 (5 bases). V lost 2 bases and J 5 bases, leaving 15 bases between the germline ends. Germline CDR1 is MDHEN and CDR2 is SYDVKM. This CDR3 is built from 15 residues. This CDR3 is CASSLLVETGETQYF. The CDR3 DNA reads as TGTGCCAGCAGTTTACTGGTGGAAACGGGGGAGACCCAGTACTTC.